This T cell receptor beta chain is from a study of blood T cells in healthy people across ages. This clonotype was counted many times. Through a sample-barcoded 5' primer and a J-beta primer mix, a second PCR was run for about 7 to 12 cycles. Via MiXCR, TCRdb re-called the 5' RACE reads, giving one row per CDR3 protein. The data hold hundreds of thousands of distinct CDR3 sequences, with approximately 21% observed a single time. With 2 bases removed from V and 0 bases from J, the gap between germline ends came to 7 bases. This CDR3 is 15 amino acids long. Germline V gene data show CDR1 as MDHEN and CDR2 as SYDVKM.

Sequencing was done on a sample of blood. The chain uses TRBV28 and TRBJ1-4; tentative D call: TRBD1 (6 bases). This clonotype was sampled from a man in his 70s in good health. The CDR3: CASSLRQATNEKLFF. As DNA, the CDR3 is TGTGCCAGCAGTTTAAGACAGGCAACTAATGAAAAACTGTTTTTT. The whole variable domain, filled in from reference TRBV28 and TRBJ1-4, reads DVKVTQSSRYLVKRTGEKVFLECVQDMDHENMFWYRQDPGLGLRLIYFSYDVKMKEKGDIPEGYSVSREKKERFSLILESASTNQTSMYLCASSLRQATNEKLFFGSGTQLSVL.